This T cell receptor beta chain was captured by sequencing in a study of blood T cell repertoires in COVID-19 (dated by TCRdb to 2019 to 2021). At the level of the whole study: Samples covering the acute and convalescent phases of COVID-19 were provided by collaborators in the United States, Italy and Spain. The dataset comprised deeply sampled blood TCRbeta repertoires from subjects exposed to, actively infected with, or recovered from COVID-19. Where HLA class I and class II types were available, the types were taken from metadata supplied by the sample provider, not from assay-based typing. The prospective study material was composed of cDNA or gDNA derived from T cells, B-cell-depleted T cells, or PBMCs. The sample metadata nearly always contained a de-identified subject ID, COVID-19 status, age in years and sex. The samples were drawn from two sources: the first 160 participants of the ongoing ImmuneRACE study, and 1,000 to 1,500 subjects contributed by 6 global collaborators. The repertoires were released in a freely available public database intended as a resource for research on the immune response to SARS-CoV-2.

What the study reported, not specific to this receptor: Clinical and demographic metadata were provided uncurated, with the amount varying by source and participant.

TCRbeta CDR3 regions were amplified from genomic DNA using the immunoSEQ Assay, a bias-controlled multiplex PCR. Per the original workflow: Within the assay, amplification of reference gene primers was used to estimate how many nucleated cells each sample contained. Sequence reads were collapsed and filtered to measure the absolute abundance of every unique TCRbeta CDR3 rearrangement. Productive Simpson clonality was computed per sample as the square root of Simpson's diversity index over productive rearrangements. TCRdb limited this immuneACCESS table to in-frame rearrangements with V and J called. A share of clones is missing; checked studies link under half to unresolved V genes, and the rest is unexplained. V and J calls and clone size are as listed in that table; D and trimming were resolved from the DNA. The sample table shows tens of thousands of clones, and around 83% are seen once. The top ten constitute more than 20% of the sample.

Each collaborating institution followed its own protocols to collect whole blood in K2EDTA tubes. For TCRbeta analysis, collaborators shipped samples in one of three forms: frozen whole blood, isolated PBMCs, or DNA extracted from either of those sample types. The germline V gene (reference sequence) gives CDR1 as SEHNR and CDR2 as FQNEAQ. From cysteine to phenylalanine, the CDR3 is 13 amino acids long. The only DNA kept is the CDR3, 39 bases in frame from the first base. V and J lose 8 bases and 5 bases, and a span of 15 bases separates them. Details on this clone: The antigen it recognizes is unknown. It has no much larger one-base neighbor in the sample; base qualities were not kept.

Input material: peripheral blood. This TCR was recovered from a human donor with acute or convalescent COVID-19. The donor label of this sample is uncertain. The V gene is TRBV7-9 and the J gene is TRBJ1-2; tentative D gene TRBD1, with 6 bases matching. The nucleotide sequence reads as follows: TGTGCCAGCTCTGGGGACACCTTTTATGGCTACACCTTC. This codes for CASSGDTFYGYTF.